What follows is one TCR beta chain and its context. It lacks a known antigen. Per-base qualities were not stored, and no clone one base away is much larger. The donors were 40 or so Caucasian individuals from Russia, aged 6 to 90 years, who were systemically healthy. Each donor gave 8 to 10 milliliters of peripheral blood, collected into EDTA-treated Vacutainer tubes. Ficoll-Paque density-gradient centrifugation was used to isolate PBMCs, with at least 6.5 million per sample. Trizol reagent was used to extract total RNA from PBMCs, with at least 5.5 micrograms per sample. For every donor, an aliquot of PBMCs went through flow cytometry to measure the percentages of naive CD45RAhigh/CD27high T cells. The data stem from a study of blood T cells in healthy people across ages (dated by TCRdb to between 2014 and 2017). With regard to the full study: In model experiments, roughly one uniquely barcoded TCR beta cDNA molecule per two T cells was captured by template switching. Two additional independent replicas of 1 million unique cDNA reads from the same blood draw were analyzed for two donors (one aged 18 to 30 and one aged 80 or older). The study measured age-related changes in TCR beta repertoire diversity using deep sequencing normalized with unique cDNA molecular identifiers. To avoid experimental bias, donors of different ages were randomly spread across the sequencing lanes. The donors were split into four age groups: young (average 16 years), middle-aged (about 40), aged (more than 60) and long-lived (more than 80).

The library was built by means of 5' RACE. The second PCR ran for roughly 7 to 12 cycles and used a J-beta primer mix along with a sample-barcoded 5' primer. Each TCR beta cDNA molecule received a unique molecular identifier from a template-switch 5' adaptor carrying 12 random nucleotides. At least 2.5 million CDR3-containing paired-end reads were obtained from each sample. First-strand cDNA synthesis was performed from all RNA using the Mint cDNA synthesis kit, with priming by a TRBC-specific oligonucleotide. After uracil-DNA glycosylase treatment, a first 18-cycle PCR used universal primers M1SS and BC2_uni_R on all cDNA. In the source study's methods: Normalization of each sample was performed by random selection of 1 million high-quality reads, each carrying a distinct molecular identifier. Instead of being binned into consensus sequences, reads with shared molecular identifiers were discarded. MiTCR, with a Q25 quality threshold and the strictest error-elimination algorithm, was used for CDR3 identification, clonotype clustering and error correction. A nonparametric unseen species model using Euler transformation provided a lower-bound estimate of total TCR beta diversity. TCRdb trimmed the raw reads at Q25, called clones with MiXCR and kept productive beta chains. All rows with the same CDR3 protein become a single entry with the most common DNA and genes. The V and J calls were not made by the authors but by TCRdb's processing. Across this sample there are 1.5 million to 2 million distinct CDR3 sequences, with roughly two fifths seen only once. The top ten constitute about 21% of the sample.

The research as a whole found: Compared with the aged group, more naive CD4+ T cells, fewer expanded clones and increased TCR diversity were shown by the long-lived group, suggesting age selection. The percentage of naive T cells measured by flow cytometry correlated strongly with observed TCR beta diversity. Observed TCR beta diversity per million T cells fell roughly linearly with age, and a significant reduction was already apparent by age roughly 41. Bulk unsorted PBMC profiling prevented conclusive comparison of naive and antigen-experienced compartments. Estimates of total diversity based on one million sequenced T cells were regarded as lower bounds and as underestimates. Because donor CMV infection status was unknown, age-related changes in expanded clonotypes were potentially confounded.

The germline V gene supplies CDR1 MNHEY and CDR2 SVGAGI. Trimming at the junction amounts to 0 bases on V and 2 bases on J, and the germline ends lie 15 bases apart. There are 17 amino acids in the CDR3, from cysteine to phenylalanine inclusive. The kept DNA is CDR3 alone, 51 bases in frame from the first base. Material for sequencing was blood. The chain was built from TRBV6-5 and TRBJ2-3; D gene: possibly TRBD2, on 7 matching bases. This clonotype was sampled from a human donor in good health. DNA sequence: TGTGCCAGCAGTTACTCGCAGGCGGGGGCCCCCACAGATACGCAGTATTTT. Its product reads: CASSYSQAGAPTDTQYF.